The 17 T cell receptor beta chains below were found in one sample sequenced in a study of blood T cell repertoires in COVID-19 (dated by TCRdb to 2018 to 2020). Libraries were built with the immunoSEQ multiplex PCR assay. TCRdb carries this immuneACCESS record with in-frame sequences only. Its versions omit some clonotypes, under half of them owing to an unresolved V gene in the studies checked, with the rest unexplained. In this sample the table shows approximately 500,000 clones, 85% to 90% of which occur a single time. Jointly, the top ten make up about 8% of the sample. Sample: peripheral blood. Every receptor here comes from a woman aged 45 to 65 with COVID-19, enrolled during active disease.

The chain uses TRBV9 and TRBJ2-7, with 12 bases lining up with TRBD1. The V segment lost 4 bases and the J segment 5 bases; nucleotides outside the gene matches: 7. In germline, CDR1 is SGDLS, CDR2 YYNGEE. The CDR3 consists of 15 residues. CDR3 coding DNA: TGTGCCAGCAGCCCCCGGGACAGGGGGCTGCACGAGCAGTACTTC. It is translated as CASSPRDRGLHEQYF.

The CDR3 bases are TGTGCCAGCAGTGTAACAGTGAACACTGAAGCTTTCTTT. It codes for CASSVTVNTEAFF. This chain joins TRBV28 and TRBJ1-1; D is uncertain. Germline CDR1 MDHEN, CDR2 SYDVKM. V shed 5 bases and J shed 0 bases, with 7 bases lying between them. This CDR3 contains 13 residues.

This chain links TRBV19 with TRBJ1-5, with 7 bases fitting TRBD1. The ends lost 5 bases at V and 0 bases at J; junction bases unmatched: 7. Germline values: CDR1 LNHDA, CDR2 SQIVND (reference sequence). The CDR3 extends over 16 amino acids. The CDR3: CASSPPGGYSNQPQHF. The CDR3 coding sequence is TGTGCCAGTAGTCCCCCAGGGGGATATAGCAATCAGCCCCAGCATTTT.

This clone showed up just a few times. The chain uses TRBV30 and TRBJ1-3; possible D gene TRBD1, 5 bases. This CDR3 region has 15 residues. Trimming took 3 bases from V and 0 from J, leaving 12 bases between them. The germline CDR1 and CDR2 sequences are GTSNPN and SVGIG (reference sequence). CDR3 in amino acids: CAWSAPGFSGNTIYF. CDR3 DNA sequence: TGTGCCTGGAGCGCCCCAGGGTTCTCTGGAAACACCATATATTTT.

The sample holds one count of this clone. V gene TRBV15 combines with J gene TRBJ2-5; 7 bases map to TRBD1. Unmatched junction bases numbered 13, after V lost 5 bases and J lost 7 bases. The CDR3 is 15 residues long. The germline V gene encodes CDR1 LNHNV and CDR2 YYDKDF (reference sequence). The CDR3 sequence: CATSSETGIGVTQYF. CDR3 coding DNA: TGTGCCACCAGCTCCGAGACAGGGATAGGGGTGACCCAGTACTTC.

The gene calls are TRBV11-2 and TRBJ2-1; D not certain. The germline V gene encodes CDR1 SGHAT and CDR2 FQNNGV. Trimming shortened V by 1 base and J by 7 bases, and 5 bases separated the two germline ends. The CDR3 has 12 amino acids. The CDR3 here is CASSLVQNEQFF. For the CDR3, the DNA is TGTGCCAGCAGCTTAGTCCAAAATGAGCAGTTCTTC.

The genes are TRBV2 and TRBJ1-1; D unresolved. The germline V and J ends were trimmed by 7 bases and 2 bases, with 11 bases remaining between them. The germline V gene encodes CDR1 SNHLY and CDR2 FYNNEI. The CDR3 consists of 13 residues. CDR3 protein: CASTKDINTEAFF. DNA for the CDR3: TGTGCCAGCACTAAAGACATAAACACTGAAGCTTTCTTT.

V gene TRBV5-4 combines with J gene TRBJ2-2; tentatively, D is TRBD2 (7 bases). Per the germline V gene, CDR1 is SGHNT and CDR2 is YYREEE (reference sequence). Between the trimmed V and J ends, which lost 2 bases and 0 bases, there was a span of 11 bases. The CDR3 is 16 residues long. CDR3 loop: CASSLGGGTNTGELFF. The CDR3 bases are TGTGCCAGCAGCTTAGGGGGGGGCACGAACACCGGGGAGCTGTTTTTT.

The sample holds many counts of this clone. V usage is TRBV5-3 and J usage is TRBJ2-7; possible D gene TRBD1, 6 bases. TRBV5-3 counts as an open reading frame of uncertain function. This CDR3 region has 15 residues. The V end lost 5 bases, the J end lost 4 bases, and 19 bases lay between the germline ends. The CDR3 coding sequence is TGTGCCAGAAGTCCCCGCGGACAGCTGATTTACGAGCAGTACTTC. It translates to CARSPRGQLIYEQYF.

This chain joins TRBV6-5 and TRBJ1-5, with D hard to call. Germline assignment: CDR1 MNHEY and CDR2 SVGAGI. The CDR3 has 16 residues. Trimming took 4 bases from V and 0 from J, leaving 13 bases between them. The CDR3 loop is CASSSGRGNSNQPQHF. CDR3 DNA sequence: TGTGCCAGCAGTTCGGGGAGAGGTAATAGCAATCAGCCCCAGCATTTT.

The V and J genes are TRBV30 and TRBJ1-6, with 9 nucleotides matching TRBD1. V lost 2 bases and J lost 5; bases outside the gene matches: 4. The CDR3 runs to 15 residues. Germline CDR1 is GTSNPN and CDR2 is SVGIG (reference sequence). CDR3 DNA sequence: TGTGCCTGGAGTTACGGGACAGGGAATAATTCACCCCTCCACTTT. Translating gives CAWSYGTGNNSPLHF.

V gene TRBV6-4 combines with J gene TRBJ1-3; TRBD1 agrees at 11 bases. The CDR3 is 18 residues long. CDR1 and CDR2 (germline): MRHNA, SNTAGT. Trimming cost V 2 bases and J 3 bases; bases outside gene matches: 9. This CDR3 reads CASSDEDRGRGSGNTIYF. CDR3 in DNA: TGTGCCAGCAGTGACGAGGACAGGGGGCGCGGGAGTGGAAACACCATATATTTT.

The CDR3: CASSLTGAYEQYF. The CDR3 DNA is TGTGCCAGCAGCCTGACGGGTGCCTACGAGCAGTACTTC. The chain joins TRBV5-4 to TRBJ2-7; D gene uncertain. This CDR3 is built from 13 residues. Deletions cut 4 bases from V and 2 bases from J, with 10 bases between. CDR1 and CDR2 from the germline V gene are SGHNT and YYREEE (reference sequence).

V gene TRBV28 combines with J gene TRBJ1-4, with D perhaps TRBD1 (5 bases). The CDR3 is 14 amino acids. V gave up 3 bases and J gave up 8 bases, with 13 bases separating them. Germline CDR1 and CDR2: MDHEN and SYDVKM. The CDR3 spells CASSFWGSREKLFF. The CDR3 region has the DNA TGTGCCAGCAGTTTCTGGGGCAGTAGAGAAAAACTGTTTTTT.

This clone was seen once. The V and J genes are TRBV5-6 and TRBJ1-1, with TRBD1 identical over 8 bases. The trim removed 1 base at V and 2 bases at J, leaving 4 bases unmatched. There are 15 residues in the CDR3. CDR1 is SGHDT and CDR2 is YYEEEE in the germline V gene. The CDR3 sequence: CASSLIDRGNTEAFF. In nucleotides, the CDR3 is TGTGCCAGCAGCTTGATAGACAGGGGAAACACTGAAGCTTTCTTT.

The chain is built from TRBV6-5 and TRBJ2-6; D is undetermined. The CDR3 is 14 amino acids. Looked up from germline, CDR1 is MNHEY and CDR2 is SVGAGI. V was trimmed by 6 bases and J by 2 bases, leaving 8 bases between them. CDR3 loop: CASSVQTGANVLTF. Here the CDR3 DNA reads TGTGCCAGCAGCGTACAAACTGGGGCCAACGTCCTGACTTTC.

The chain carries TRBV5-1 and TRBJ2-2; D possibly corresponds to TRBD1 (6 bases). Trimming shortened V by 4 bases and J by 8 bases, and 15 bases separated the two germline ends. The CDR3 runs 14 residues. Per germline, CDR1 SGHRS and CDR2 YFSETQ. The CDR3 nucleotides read TGCGCCAGCAGCGTGACAGGACCCGAGGGGGAGCTGTTTTTT. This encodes CASSVTGPEGELFF.